A single sample is the source of the 2 T cell receptor beta chains below, sequenced in a study of cytomegalovirus exposure and HLA in healthy donors. Amplification used 60 Vbeta primers and 13 Jbeta primers. Clones were sequenced by immunoSEQ multiplex PCR, and TCRdb holds only the in-frame ones, with some missing. This repertoire shows about 100,000 clones, roughly 80% found once; its top ten account for around 0.76%. Sequencing was performed on PBMCs. Source of these receptors: a woman aged 60-75 years in good health and CMV-seronegative.

This clone was recorded a few times. V and J are TRBV4-1 and TRBJ2-3; 9 nucleotides agree with TRBD1. The germline gives CDR1 MGHRA, CDR2 YSYEKL. J was trimmed by 8 bases and V by 2 bases; bases with no gene match: 11. The CDR3 extends over 16 amino acids. The CDR3: CASSQPGDRGIVTQYF. The DNA for the CDR3 is TGCGCCAGCAGCCAACCTGGAGACAGGGGGATTGTTACGCAGTATTTT.

The chain joins TRBV4-1 to TRBJ2-2; 8 positions match TRBD1. Germline V CDR1 and CDR2: MGHRA, YSYEKL. V was clipped by 0 bases and J by 6 bases; unmatched bases: 0. The CDR3 is 14 amino acids. CDR3 DNA sequence: TGCGCCAGCAGCCAAGAACAGGGGGCCGGGGAGCTGTTTTTT. Its translation: CASSQEQGAGELFF.